This T cell receptor (beta chain) was identified in a study of blood T cell repertoires in COVID-19. Study-level information: Sites across the United States, Italy and Spain contributed samples from acute and convalescent COVID-19. T cells, B-cell-depleted T cells, or PBMCs supplied cDNA or gDNA.

V was cut by 4 bases and J by 5 bases, with 11 bases left in between. This CDR3 spans 13 amino acids. Germline V gives CDR1 SGHTA, CDR2 FQGTGA. The assay was immunoSEQ multiplex PCR, and TCRdb's table has in-frame clones only and misses some. This sample has 140,000 to 150,000 clones, with more than 75% found just once. This TCR derives from a woman aged 45-65 years with active or convalescent COVID-19. The sample comprised peripheral blood. The genes are TRBV7-3 and TRBJ1-2; D may be TRBD1 (5 bases). CDR3 sequence (DNA): TGTGCCAGCAGCTCCGTGGCAGGGTATGGCTACACCTTC. Amino acids: CASSSVAGYGYTF.